The 31 T cell receptor beta chains listed next were all sequenced from one sample in a study of T-cell reconstitution after alpha-beta-depleted transplantation in children. Unique molecular identifiers tagged the TCRbeta library. TCRdb ran MiXCR on the PCR reads and lists one entry per CDR3 protein. The table has around 500,000 distinct CDR3 sequences, around an eighth seen once. The sample here was PBMCs from the stem cell graft donor, taken from the stem cell graft. The receptors were sampled from a human donor who donated a stem cell graft to a child with combined immunodeficiency.

This chain joins TRBV4-2 and TRBJ2-2, with 7 bases lining up with TRBD1. With 6 bases clipped from V and 7 bases from J, the junction kept 8 bases outside the gene matches. The CDR3 has 14 amino acids. CDR1 is LGHNA and CDR2 is YNFKEQ in the germline V gene. The CDR3 DNA sequence: TGTGCCAGCAGTGACCCCAGGGGGAACGGGGAGCTGTTTTTT. As protein: CASSDPRGNGELFF.

This clonotype was seen ten or more times. The chain links TRBV10-3 to TRBJ2-7, with D tentatively TRBD2 (6 bases). CDR1 is ENHRY and CDR2 is SYGVKD in the germline V gene. This CDR3 comprises 13 residues. V lost 8 bases, J lost 1 base, and 12 bases lay in between. CDR3 protein: CAIGDSISYEQYF. In nucleotides, the CDR3 is TGTGCCATCGGGGACTCAATTTCCTACGAGCAGTACTTC.

This clonotype was seen only a few times. This chain joins TRBV29-1 and TRBJ2-7; 8 bases agree with TRBD1. After removal of 5 bases from V and 5 bases from J, the junction contained 17 bases not matched to a gene. Per the germline V gene, CDR1 is SQVTM and CDR2 is ANQGSEA. The CDR3 runs to 16 residues. The CDR3: CSVSPSGRQGADEQYF. The CDR3 DNA reads TGCAGCGTTTCCCCATCGGGGCGGCAGGGGGCTGACGAGCAGTACTTC.

As regards this clonotype: A read error may account for a junction end that differs from germline. CDR3 in amino acids: CATSDPRYRGISTVTQYF. CDR3 nucleotides: TGTGCCACCAGTGATCCACGTTATCGCGGGATAAGCACAGTTACGCAGTATTTT. The chain joins TRBV24-1 to TRBJ2-3; tentatively, D is TRBD2 (6 bases). The germline V gene encodes CDR1 KGHDR and CDR2 SFDVKD. The CDR3 sequence is 18 residues long.

The rearrangement joins TRBV6-5 to TRBJ1-1, with D maybe TRBD1 (6 bases). The V end was cut by 0 bases, the J end by 9 bases, with 8 bases between. Germline V lookup: CDR1 MNHEY, CDR2 SVGAGI. This CDR3 has 12 amino acids. Here the CDR3 DNA reads TGTGCCAGCAGTTACTCGGGGGACAAAGCTTTCTTT. Residues: CASSYSGDKAFF.

Concerning this clonotype: A read error may produce the germline difference seen at one junction end. This rearrangement joins TRBV7-7 to TRBJ2-5; 7 nucleotides agree with TRBD2. Germline V gene lookup returns CDR1 SSHAT and CDR2 FNYEAQ (reference sequence). The CDR3 totals 14 residues. The CDR3 DNA follows: TGTGCTAGCAGCTTAAGCGGGGAGGGAGAGACCCAGTACTTC. Translated, it gives CASSLSGEGETQYF.

This sequence joins TRBV12-3 or TRBV12-4 and TRBJ1-5; D remains unclear. V dropped 3 bases and J dropped 8 bases, with 11 bases sitting between them. There are 13 residues in the CDR3. CDR3 DNA sequence: TGTGCCAGCAGTTTTGAGAATGGTAAGCCCCAGCATTTT. This translates into CASSFENGKPQHF.

The rearrangement links TRBV19 to TRBJ2-7; 10 positions agree with TRBD2. Germline CDR1 and CDR2: LNHDA and SQIVND (reference sequence). Trimming removed 5 bases from V and 2 bases from J; junction bases left unmatched: 9. This CDR3 spans 16 amino acids. This CDR3 reads CASSSPAGGQTYEQYF. In DNA form, the CDR3 reads TGTGCCAGTAGTTCTCCAGCGGGAGGGCAAACCTACGAGCAGTACTTC.

The chain has TRBV7-6 and TRBJ2-7; D is uncertain. In germline, CDR1 is SGHVS, CDR2 FNYEAQ. The CDR3 runs 15 residues. The V end lost 5 bases, the J end lost 3 bases, and 17 bases lay between the germline ends. The CDR3 loop reads CASSPRLLQNYEQYF. The CDR3 DNA reads as TGTGCCAGCAGCCCCCGTTTGTTGCAGAACTACGAGCAGTACTTC.

Only a few counts were recorded for this clonotype. The V call is TRBV4-3, the J call TRBJ2-3, with unresolved D. CDR3 length: 13 residues. The germline V gene encodes CDR1 LGHNA and CDR2 YSLEER. Deletions cut 3 bases from V and 6 bases from J, with 10 bases between. The CDR3 DNA is TGCGCCAGCAGCCAGAATTCTCAGGATACGCAGTATTTT. This gives the protein CASSQNSQDTQYF.

This clonotype was recorded a few times. The chain joins TRBV6-5 to TRBJ1-2; D may be TRBD1 (6 bases). The CDR3 consists of 14 residues. Trimming removed 2 bases at V and 8 bases at J, with 15 bases between. Per the germline V gene, CDR1 is MNHEY and CDR2 is SVGAGI. Here the CDR3 DNA reads TGTGCCAGCAGTTACATACAGGGAATAGGGGGCTACACCTTC. It translates to CASSYIQGIGGYTF.

V usage is TRBV4-2 and J usage is TRBJ1-5; 7 bases agree with TRBD1. The CDR3 length is 16 residues. CDR1 is LGHNA, CDR2 YNFKEQ, per germline. The ends lost 1 base at V and 5 bases at J; junction bases unmatched: 8. The CDR3 is CASSQGGQVTDQPQHF. Written as DNA, the CDR3 is TGTGCCAGCAGCCAAGGAGGACAGGTGACGGATCAGCCCCAGCATTTT.

This clonotype was found a few times. The V and J genes are TRBV6-5 and TRBJ2-4, with a possible D match to TRBD1 (5 bases). Germline V gives CDR1 MNHEY, CDR2 SVGAGI. The length of the CDR3 is 16 residues. Trimming took 7 bases from V and 0 from J, leaving 16 bases between them. CDR3 bases: TGTGCCAGCAATTCCCCCACAGGCGCAGCCAAAAACATTCAGTACTTC. This sequence encodes CASNSPTGAAKNIQYF.

This clonotype has only a few counts. This chain joins TRBV28 and TRBJ2-3; 7 positions agree with TRBD1. V lost 4 bases and J lost 3; bases outside the gene matches: 7. Germline assignment: CDR1 MDHEN and CDR2 SYDVKM. The CDR3 runs to 15 residues. The CDR3 protein is CASSSDRQGTDTQYF. DNA of the CDR3: TGTGCCAGCAGTTCTGACAGACAGGGAACAGATACGCAGTATTTT.

The gene calls are TRBV7-9 and TRBJ1-4, with unresolved D. V was shortened by 2 bases and J by 3 bases, with 7 bases between the two germline ends. Looked up from germline, CDR1 is SEHNR and CDR2 is FQNEAQ (reference sequence). This CDR3 comprises 14 residues. The CDR3 DNA reads TGTGCCAGCAGCTTATCGACGTCTAATGAAAAACTGTTTTTT. It codes for CASSLSTSNEKLFF.

This rearrangement joins TRBV6-1 to TRBJ2-5; 7 bases fit TRBD1. V shed 7 bases and J 2 bases; nucleotides not matched to a gene: 7. The CDR3 is 14 amino acids. Germline lookup yields CDR1 MNHNS and CDR2 SASEGT. CDR3 DNA sequence: TGTGCCAGCACTCCGGGACAGTTGCAAGAGACCCAGTACTTC. This sequence encodes CASTPGQLQETQYF.

This clonotype occurred a few times. The chain uses TRBV10-3 and TRBJ2-7; D unclear. This CDR3 has 16 amino acids. CDR1 and CDR2 (germline): ENHRY, SYGVKD. Trimming shortened V by 0 bases and J by 0 bases, and 12 bases separated the two germline ends. The DNA of the CDR3 is TGTGCCATCAGTGAGTCGGGGAAGGAAGACTCCTACGAGCAGTACTTC. This codes for CAISESGKEDSYEQYF.

This chain uses TRBV12-3 or TRBV12-4 with TRBJ2-5; no clear D. The V and J ends lost 4 bases and 1 base respectively, with 7 bases between them. The CDR3 extends over 13 amino acids. Here the CDR3 reads CASSSQVQETQYF. DNA for the CDR3: TGTGCCAGCAGTTCCCAGGTCCAAGAGACCCAGTACTTC.

This chain connects TRBV12-3 or TRBV12-4 to TRBJ2-7; tentatively, D is TRBD1 (5 bases). CDR3 length equals 13 residues. The V and J ends lost 6 bases and 2 bases respectively, with 11 bases between them. The CDR3, as DNA: TGTGCCAGCAGCAGAGACAGTCCCTACGAGCAGTACTTC. Residues: CASSRDSPYEQYF.

The table lists this clonotype with many counts. The rearrangement uses TRBV11-2 and TRBJ2-7; no reliable D call. Deletions cut 2 bases from V and 3 bases from J, with 8 bases between. Germline CDR1 SGHAT, CDR2 FQNNGV. This CDR3 has 13 amino acids. CDR3 loop: CASSLQQNYEQYF. The CDR3 nucleotides read TGTGCCAGCAGCTTACAACAGAACTACGAGCAGTACTTC.

The CDR3 sequence: CASKRGLPTDTQYF. The CDR3 DNA follows: TGTGCCAGCAAAAGGGGGCTTCCCACAGATACGCAGTATTTT. This chain links TRBV6-2 or TRBV6-3 with TRBJ2-3; TRBD1 matches 7 bases. The CDR3 runs 14 residues. The trim removed 7 bases at V and 2 bases at J, leaving 6 bases unmatched. CDR1 and CDR2 (germline): MNHEY, SVGEGT.

The table lists this clonotype with a few counts. This chain connects TRBV25-1 to TRBJ2-5; 10 positions agree with TRBD1. Trimming took 5 bases from V and 3 from J; bases not matched to a gene: 6. The CDR3 has 15 amino acids. Germline values: CDR1 MGHDK, CDR2 SYGVNS. The CDR3 loop reads CASSPPGQGKETQYF. CDR3 in DNA: TGTGCCAGCAGTCCTCCGGGACAGGGGAAAGAGACCCAGTACTTC.

This clonotype was detected only a few times. The genes are TRBV4-3 and TRBJ2-3; TRBD2 is a possible D gene (6 bases). CDR1 and CDR2 (germline): LGHNA, YSLEER. Trimming stripped 0 bases from V and 1 base from J, with 11 bases between. The CDR3 is 16 amino acids. CDR3 protein: CASSQDNREGTDTQYF. CDR3 in DNA: TGCGCCAGCAGCCAAGATAATAGGGAGGGCACAGATACGCAGTATTTT.

This clonotype occurred a few times. The chain links TRBV20-1 to TRBJ1-1, with unresolved D. In germline, CDR1 is DFQATT, CDR2 SNEGSKA (reference sequence). V was cut by 3 bases and J by 9 bases, with 23 bases left in between. The CDR3 totals 15 residues. The CDR3: CSASPMAVMSGQAFF. The DNA for the CDR3 is TGCAGTGCTAGTCCTATGGCGGTGATGAGCGGGCAAGCTTTCTTT.

This clonotype has ten or more counts. The junction departs from the called germline gene at one end, perhaps through a read error. The chain couples TRBV6-5 to TRBJ2-5; the match to TRBD2 covers 7 bases. Germline assignment: CDR1 MNHEY and CDR2 SVGAGI. The CDR3 contains 14 residues. CDR3 in amino acids: CASSDSGGWETQYF. For the CDR3, the DNA is TGTGCCAGCAGTGACTCGGGGGGTTGGGAGACCCAGTACTTC.

At least ten counts were recorded for this clonotype. This sequence joins TRBV12-3 or TRBV12-4 and TRBJ1-2; a weak D match, TRBD1 (6 bases). The CDR3 is 14 amino acids. The germline V and J ends were trimmed by 7 bases and 0 bases, with 12 bases remaining between them. The CDR3 bases are TGTGCCAGCACCGCGGACAGCCCTAACTATGGCTACACCTTC. Amino acids: CASTADSPNYGYTF.

The rearrangement uses TRBV7-9 and TRBJ2-1; D gene uncertain. CDR1 and CDR2 from the germline V gene are SEHNR and FQNEAQ (reference sequence). The V and J ends lost 5 bases and 9 bases respectively, with 11 bases between them. The CDR3 is 12 residues long. The CDR3 DNA follows: TGTGCCAGCAGCATAGGAGAGTTTGAGCAGTTCTTC. Residues: CASSIGEFEQFF.

The chain couples TRBV7-2 to TRBJ2-1; D is perhaps TRBD1 (5 bases). The CDR3 is 14 amino acids. The germline V gene encodes CDR1 SGHTA and CDR2 FQGNSA. V gave up 1 base and J gave up 8 bases, with 12 bases separating them. Here the CDR3 DNA reads TGTGCCAGCAGCTTAGGGGCAGTCAGGGATGAGCAGTTCTTC. Translated, it gives CASSLGAVRDEQFF.

The chain couples TRBV3-1 to TRBJ1-1; D call uncertain. The germline V gene has CDR1 LGHDT and CDR2 YNNKEL (reference sequence). V dropped 8 bases and J dropped 0 bases, with 10 bases sitting between them. The CDR3 consists of 13 residues. CDR3 nucleotides: TGTGCCAGCGCGACCCGGCTGAACACTGAAGCTTTCTTT. Residues: CASATRLNTEAFF.

The V gene is TRBV7-2, the J gene TRBJ1-5; maybe TRBD1 (6 bases). Germline V gene data show CDR1 as SGHTA and CDR2 as FQGNSA. The CDR3 is made up of 16 amino acids. V was pared by 1 base and J by 2 bases, with 12 bases between. CDR3 sequence: CASSLVRGDGNQPQHF. As DNA, the CDR3 is TGTGCCAGCAGCTTAGTCAGGGGTGACGGCAATCAGCCCCAGCATTTT.

This clonotype was counted many times. J is TRBJ2-1 and V is TRBV7-8; 9 nucleotides align to TRBD2. The CDR3 totals 13 residues. Germline V lookup: CDR1 SGHVS, CDR2 FQNEAQ. Trimming at V came to 1 base and at J to 8 bases, leaving 0 bases not matched to a gene. This CDR3 is CASSLVAGDEQFF. Here the CDR3 DNA reads TGTGCCAGCAGCTTAGTAGCGGGAGATGAGCAGTTCTTC.